The 8 T cell receptor beta chains listed next were all sequenced from one sample in a study of cytomegalovirus exposure and HLA in healthy donors. 13 Jbeta primers and 60 Vbeta primers were used for the PCR. Only in-frame clones appear in the TCRdb table, and some are missing; sequencing was by immunoSEQ multiplex PCR. The repertoire has about 270,000 clones, under 80% of them found once; the top ten carry approximately 2.1%. Sequencing was performed on PBMCs. The receptor set was obtained from a female donor in good health and CMV-seronegative.

The chain links TRBV11-2 to TRBJ2-1; 13 bases are shared with TRBD2. Germline CDR1 reads SGHAT; CDR2 reads FQNNGV. The CDR3 length is 17 residues. J gave up 13 bases and V 3 bases, and 15 bases lay outside the gene matches. As DNA, the CDR3 is TGTGCCAGCAGCTTTTTTGGACTAGCGGGAGAAAAACGGGAACAGTTCTTC. Protein: CASSFFGLAGEKREQFF. Using reference TRBV11-2 and TRBJ2-1 for the parts outside the CDR3, the full variable domain is EAGVAQSPRYKIIEKRQSVAFWCNPISGHATLYWYQQILGQGPKLLIQFQNNGVVDDSQLPKDRFSAERLKGVDSTLKIQPAKLEDSAVYLCASSFFGLAGEKREQFFGPGTRLTVL.

The chain couples TRBV5-5 to TRBJ1-4; D gene uncertain. The CDR3 is 16 amino acids. Germline V gene data show CDR1 as SGHKS and CDR2 as YYEKEE (reference sequence). V dropped 0 bases and J dropped 0 bases, with 9 bases sitting between them. CDR3 DNA: TGTGCCAGCAGCTTGGCCGGGTGGTCAACTAATGAAAAACTGTTTTTT. Translating it yields CASSLAGWSTNEKLFF.

This chain links TRBV27 with TRBJ1-1; D is uncertain. The CDR3 consists of 13 residues. Trimming stripped 7 bases from V and 1 base from J, with 10 bases between. Germline CDR1 and CDR2: MNHEY and SMNVEV (reference sequence). CDR3 DNA: TGTGCCAGCACCCATAGAGGGAACACTGAAGCTTTCTTT. It translates to CASTHRGNTEAFF.

The chain combines TRBV5-1 with TRBJ2-3, with TRBD2 as a possible D gene (6 bases). Germline values: CDR1 SGHRS, CDR2 YFSETQ. The V end was cut by 3 bases, the J end by 3 bases, with 17 bases between. The CDR3 length is 16 residues. CDR3 region: CASSSVGGFVTDTQYF. DNA of the CDR3: TGCGCCAGCAGCTCCGTCGGGGGTTTTGTAACAGATACGCAGTATTTT.

In regard to this clone: Mismatch with germline at one junction end may stem from a read error. The sample holds other DNA sequences that translate to the same CDR3. The V call is TRBV28, the J call TRBJ2-7; 9 bases fit TRBD2. Germline CDR1 is MDHEN and CDR2 is SYDVKM. There are 13 residues in the CDR3. The CDR3 here is CASSTGTSHEQYF. For the CDR3, the DNA is TGCGCCAGCAGCACCGGGACTAGCCACGAGCAGTACTTC.

This clone has just a few counts. J is TRBJ1-5 and V is TRBV7-9, with D tentatively TRBD1 (6 bases). Germline values: CDR1 SEHNR, CDR2 FQNEAQ (reference sequence). The CDR3 has 12 amino acids. The germline V and J ends were trimmed by 5 bases and 6 bases, with 8 bases remaining between them. The DNA for the CDR3 is TGTGCCAGCAGCCTGGGGGCTCAGCCCCAGCATTTT. This encodes CASSLGAQPQHF.

This clone was counted between two and nine times. This rearrangement joins TRBV14 to TRBJ1-3; D ambiguous. This CDR3 comprises 14 residues. Germline V CDR1 and CDR2: SGHDN, FVKESK. The germline V and J ends were trimmed by 0 bases and 4 bases, with 7 bases remaining between them. The CDR3 here is CASSQDLSGNTIYF. The CDR3 nucleotides read TGTGCCAGCAGCCAAGACTTGAGCGGAAACACCATATATTTT.

The chain carries TRBV11-3 and TRBJ2-2; the D is unclear. The V gene lost 8 bases and the J gene lost 6 bases, with 19 bases spanning the gap. Germline values: CDR1 SGHNT, CDR2 YENEEA. The CDR3 is made up of 15 amino acids. Written as DNA, the CDR3 is TGTGCCAGCGGCCAGGCGACCAATACCGCCGGGGAGCTGTTTTTT. This codes for CASGQATNTAGELFF.